This TCR beta chain was recorded in a study of cytomegalovirus exposure and HLA in healthy donors. Regarding the study as a whole: Investigators reported around 150 TCR beta chains as tied to cytomegalovirus.

Only in-frame clones appear in the TCRdb table, and some are missing; sequencing was by immunoSEQ multiplex PCR. The profile shows some 310,000 clones, over 75% of them singletons. This CDR3 comprises 20 residues. Germline V gene data show CDR1 as LNHDA and CDR2 as SQIVND (reference sequence). V was trimmed by 5 bases and J by 1 base, leaving 27 bases between them. Worth noting for this clone: Antigen specificity is unknown.

J is TRBJ1-5 and V is TRBV19; no clear D. The specimen was PBMCs. The sequence was obtained from a man younger than 45 in good health and CMV-seronegative. The CDR3, as DNA: TGTGCCAGTAGTCCCACCATGGCAGGACGGGCGGGTTTCAGCAATCAGCCCCAGCATTTT. It codes for CASSPTMAGRAGFSNQPQHF.